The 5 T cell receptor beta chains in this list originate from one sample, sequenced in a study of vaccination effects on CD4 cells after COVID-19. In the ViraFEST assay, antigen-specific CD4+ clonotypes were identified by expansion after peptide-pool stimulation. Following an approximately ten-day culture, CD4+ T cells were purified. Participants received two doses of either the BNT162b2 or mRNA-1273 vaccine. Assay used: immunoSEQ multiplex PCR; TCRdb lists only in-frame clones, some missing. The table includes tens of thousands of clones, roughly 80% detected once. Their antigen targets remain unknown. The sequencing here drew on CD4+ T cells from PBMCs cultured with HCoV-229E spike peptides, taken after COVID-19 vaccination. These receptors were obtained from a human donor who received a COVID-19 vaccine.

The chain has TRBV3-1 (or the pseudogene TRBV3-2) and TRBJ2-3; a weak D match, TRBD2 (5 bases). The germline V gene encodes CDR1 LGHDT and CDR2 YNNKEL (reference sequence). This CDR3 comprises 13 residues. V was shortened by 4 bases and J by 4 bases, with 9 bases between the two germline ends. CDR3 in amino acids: CASSPLSADTQYF. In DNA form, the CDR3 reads TGTGCCAGCAGCCCACTTAGCGCAGATACGCAGTATTTT.

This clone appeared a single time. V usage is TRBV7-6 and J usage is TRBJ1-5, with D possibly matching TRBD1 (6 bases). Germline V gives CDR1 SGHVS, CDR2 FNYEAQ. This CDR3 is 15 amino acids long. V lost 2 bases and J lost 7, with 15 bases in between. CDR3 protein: CASSLRGGGGQPQHF. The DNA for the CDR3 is TGTGCCAGCAGCTTAAGAGGGGGAGGAGGGCAGCCCCAGCATTTT.

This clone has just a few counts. The CDR3 sequence: CASSYSRVGNEQFF. CDR3 nucleotides: TGTGCCAGCAGTTACTCGAGGGTTGGGAATGAGCAGTTCTTC. V and J are TRBV6-5 and TRBJ2-1; D may be TRBD2 (5 bases). Germline lookup yields CDR1 MNHEY and CDR2 SVGAGI. The CDR3 is 14 amino acids. Between the trimmed V and J ends, which lost 0 bases and 7 bases, there was a span of 10 bases.

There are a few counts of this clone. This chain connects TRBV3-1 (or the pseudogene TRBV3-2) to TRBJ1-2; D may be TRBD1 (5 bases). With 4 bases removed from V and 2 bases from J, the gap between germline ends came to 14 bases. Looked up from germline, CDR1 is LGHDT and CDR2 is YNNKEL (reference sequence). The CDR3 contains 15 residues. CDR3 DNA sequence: TGTGCCAGCAGCCGGACCATGACAGACAACTATGGCTACACCTTC. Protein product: CASSRTMTDNYGYTF.

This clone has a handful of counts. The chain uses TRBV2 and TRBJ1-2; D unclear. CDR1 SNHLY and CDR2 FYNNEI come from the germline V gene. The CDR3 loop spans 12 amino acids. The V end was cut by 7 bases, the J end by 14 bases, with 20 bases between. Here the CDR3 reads CASIRETRVETF. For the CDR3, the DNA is TGTGCCAGCATTAGAGAGACCCGAGTAGAGACCTTC.